These T cell receptor beta chains were read from a single sample in a study of T cells in Graves' hyperthyroidism and ophthalmopathy. From the multiplex PCR reads, TCRdb called clonotypes with MiXCR, one entry per CDR3 protein. The sample lists a few hundred thousand distinct CDR3 sequences, roughly 50% occurring once. The sequencing input was peripheral blood or thyroid tissue (not recorded which). The origin of the receptors is a young woman with Graves' hyperthyroidism. CDR3s leave out the opening cysteine and the closing phenylalanine or tryptophan. The size field is filled for only some rows; it gives once, few, many or a size class.

V gene	clone size	J gene	CDR3 protein
TRBV4-1	.	TRBJ2-2	ASSQAGQGGTGELF
TRBV6-5	few	TRBJ2-5	AGEGGMGEETQY
TRBV10-3	.	TRBJ2-2	AIKGLADTGELF
TRBV2	many	TRBJ2-2	ASSHRDGDTGELF
TRBV10-3	.	TRBJ1-2	AISGTEAYGYT
TRBV10-3	few	TRBJ2-1	AIRATTYNEQF
TRBV20-1	many	TRBJ2-7	SARTGGVYEQY
TRBV6-5	many	TRBJ2-7	ASNNRRGQARYEQY
TRBV24-1	many	TRBJ2-6	ATSDPGQAFSGANVLT
TRBV18	few	TRBJ2-7	ASSSGTVGSYEQY
TRBV3-1	.	TRBJ2-7	ASSQERRAGRGEQY
TRBV19	many	TRBJ2-5	ASSPGSQSETQY
TRBV7-9	.	TRBJ2-7	ASSQDPGGLREQY
TRBV7-9	.	TRBJ1-2	ASSSTGGNGYT
TRBV2	.	TRBJ1-4	ASSLGLPNEKLF
TRBV29-1	many	TRBJ1-5	SVEDQGGQPQH
TRBV6-5	.	TRBJ2-5	ASSFWTGETQY
TRBV5-1	many	TRBJ1-1	ASSGGQANTEAF
TRBV19	.	TRBJ2-7	ASSHYSGAYEQY
TRBV6-5	many	TRBJ1-2	ASLRDRGPYGYT
TRBV7-2	.	TRBJ2-5	ASSLDVGEETQY
TRBV5-5	.	TRBJ2-5	ASSRTGGQTQY
TRBV7-2	many	TRBJ2-2	ASGPAGELF
TRBV7-3	many	TRBJ2-6	ASSGLGSGANVLT
TRBV29-1	.	TRBJ2-7	SVEGERVNEQY
TRBV6-1	many	TRBJ2-7	ASRGQGSYEQY
TRBV20-1	many	TRBJ2-5	SASVRRWYQETQY
TRBV6-2/TRBV6-3	many	TRBJ2-5	ASSPHETQY
TRBV7-9	once	TRBJ2-3	ASSLARQDPPQY
TRBV2	.	TRBJ2-2	ASSVLAGGWAGELF
TRBV4-1	.	TRBJ2-7	ASSQVLVDYEQY
TRBV20-1	.	TRBJ2-5	SVPPPERV
TRBV7-9	.	TRBJ1-2	ASTPTGAYGYT
TRBV20-1	.	TRBJ2-3	SASPNTDTQY
TRBV5-1	.	TRBJ2-7	ASSFTGTRTYEQY
TRBV7-2	.	TRBJ2-7	ASSHRDREKGEQY
TRBV10-3	.	TRBJ1-6	AISEIPGTGINSPLH
TRBV2	.	TRBJ1-6	ASKGQGNQPLH
TRBV6-5	many	TRBJ1-4	ASSYRQVDNEKLF
TRBV12-3/TRBV12-4	once	TRBJ2-5	ASSGPLGLQETQY
TRBV29-1	many	TRBJ2-5	SVDSPTHGETQY
TRBV29-1	few	TRBJ2-7	SADRGDGYEQY
TRBV2	many	TRBJ2-7	ASSPPPGVTYEQY
TRBV10-3	.	TRBJ1-6	AIKDLH
TRBV9	.	TRBJ1-3	ASSGPDSMNTIY